The text below deals with one T cell receptor (beta chain). Enrollment of patients from Seattle took place during active infection, with longitudinal follow-up. The sample originates from a study of blood T cell repertoires in COVID-19. About the study: The United States, Italy and Spain were the sources of the acute and convalescent COVID-19 samples. In each case, the material was cDNA or gDNA derived from T cells, B-cell-depleted T cells, or PBMCs.

As processed by the authors: Estimates of nucleated cell counts were drawn from the amplification of reference gene primers. Some clones are missing from TCRdb's copy, which holds only in-frame ones; the method was immunoSEQ multiplex PCR. The D gene and trimming were derived from the DNA, and the V and J assignments and clone size from that table. This table has fewer than 450,000 clones, about 88% appearing once. This TCR was recovered from a woman in her seventies with COVID-19, enrolled during active disease. Sequencing input: peripheral blood.

DNA for the CDR3: TGTGCCAGCAGTTTATCAGGGGGCATTAGCAATCAGCCCCAGCATTTT. Its translation is CASSLSGGISNQPQHF. The chain employs TRBV27 and TRBJ1-5; 7 nucleotides line up with TRBD1. The CDR3 length is 16 residues. CDR1 is MNHEY, CDR2 SMNVEV, per germline (reference sequence). After removal of 0 bases from V and 0 bases from J, the junction contained 2 bases not matched to a gene.